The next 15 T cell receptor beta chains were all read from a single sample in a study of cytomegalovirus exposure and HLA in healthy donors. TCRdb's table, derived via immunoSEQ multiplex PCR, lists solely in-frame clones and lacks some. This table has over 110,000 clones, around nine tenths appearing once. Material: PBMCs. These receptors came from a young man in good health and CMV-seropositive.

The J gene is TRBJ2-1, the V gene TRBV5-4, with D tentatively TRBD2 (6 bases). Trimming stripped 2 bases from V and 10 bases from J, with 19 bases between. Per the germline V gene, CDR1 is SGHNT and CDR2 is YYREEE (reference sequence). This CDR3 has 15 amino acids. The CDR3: CASSFVMGGPGEQFF. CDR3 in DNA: TGTGCCAGCAGCTTCGTGATGGGGGGTCCTGGGGAGCAGTTCTTC.

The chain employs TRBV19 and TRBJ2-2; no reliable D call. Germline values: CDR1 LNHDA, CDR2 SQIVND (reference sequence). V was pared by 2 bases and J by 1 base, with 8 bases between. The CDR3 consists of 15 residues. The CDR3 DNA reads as TGTGCCAGTAGTATAATCAGTCAGAACACCGGGGAGCTGTTTTTT. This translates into CASSIISQNTGELFF.

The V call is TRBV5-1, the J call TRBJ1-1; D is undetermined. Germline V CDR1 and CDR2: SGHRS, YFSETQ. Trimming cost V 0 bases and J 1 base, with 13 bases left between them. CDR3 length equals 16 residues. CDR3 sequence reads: CASSLEGGRENTEAFF. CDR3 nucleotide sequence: TGCGCCAGCAGCTTGGAGGGTGGACGGGAGAACACTGAAGCTTTCTTT. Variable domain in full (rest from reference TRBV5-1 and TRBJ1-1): KAGVTQTPRYLIKTRGQQVTLSCSPISGHRSVSWYQQTPGQGLQFLFEYFSETQRNKGNFPGRFSGRQFSNSRSEMNVSTLELGDSALYLCASSLEGGRENTEAFFGQGTRLTVV.

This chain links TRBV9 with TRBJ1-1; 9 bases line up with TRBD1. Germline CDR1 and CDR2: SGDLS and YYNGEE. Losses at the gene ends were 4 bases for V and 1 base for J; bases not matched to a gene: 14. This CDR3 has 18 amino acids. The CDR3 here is CASSYNPGQGYWNTEAFF. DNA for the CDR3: TGTGCCAGCAGCTACAACCCCGGACAGGGGTATTGGAACACTGAAGCTTTCTTT.

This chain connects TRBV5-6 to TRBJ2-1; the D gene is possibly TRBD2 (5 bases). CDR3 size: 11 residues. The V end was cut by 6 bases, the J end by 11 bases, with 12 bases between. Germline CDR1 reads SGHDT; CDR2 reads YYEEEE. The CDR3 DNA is TGTGCCAGCACCCGTGAGGGAAAGCAGTTCTTC. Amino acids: CASTREGKQFF.

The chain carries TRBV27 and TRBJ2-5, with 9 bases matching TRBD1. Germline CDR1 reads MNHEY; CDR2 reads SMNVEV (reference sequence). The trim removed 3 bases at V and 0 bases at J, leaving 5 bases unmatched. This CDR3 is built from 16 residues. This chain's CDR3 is CASSFLRDRDQETQYF. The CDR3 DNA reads TGTGCCAGCAGTTTTCTACGGGACAGGGACCAAGAGACCCAGTACTTC.

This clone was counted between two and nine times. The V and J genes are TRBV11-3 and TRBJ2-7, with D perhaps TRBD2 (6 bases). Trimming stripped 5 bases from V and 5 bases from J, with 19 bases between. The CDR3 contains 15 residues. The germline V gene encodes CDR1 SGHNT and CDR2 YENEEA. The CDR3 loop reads CASSPRLEGINEQYF. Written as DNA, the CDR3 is TGTGCCAGCAGCCCCCGGTTGGAGGGGATCAACGAGCAGTACTTC.

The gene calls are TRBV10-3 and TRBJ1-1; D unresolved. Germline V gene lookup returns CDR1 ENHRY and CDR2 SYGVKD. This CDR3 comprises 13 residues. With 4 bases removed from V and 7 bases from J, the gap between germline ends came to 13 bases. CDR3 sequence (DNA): TGTGCCATCAGTGTGCACCGGGAGGATGAAGCTTTCTTT. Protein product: CAISVHREDEAFF.

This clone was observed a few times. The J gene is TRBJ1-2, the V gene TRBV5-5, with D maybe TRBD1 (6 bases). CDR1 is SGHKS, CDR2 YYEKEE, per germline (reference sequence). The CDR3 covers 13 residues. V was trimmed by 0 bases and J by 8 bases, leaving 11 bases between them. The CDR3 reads CASSLEGGVGYTF. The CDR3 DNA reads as TGTGCCAGCAGCTTGGAAGGGGGAGTGGGCTACACCTTC.

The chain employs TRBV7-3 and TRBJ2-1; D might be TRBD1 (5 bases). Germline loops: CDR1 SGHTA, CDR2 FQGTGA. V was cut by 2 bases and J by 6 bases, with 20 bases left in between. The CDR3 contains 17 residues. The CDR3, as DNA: TGTGCCAGCAGCTTAGAACGGCAGGGCTTCGGTTCCAATGAGCAGTTCTTC. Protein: CASSLERQGFGSNEQFF. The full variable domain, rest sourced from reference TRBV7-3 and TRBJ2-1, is GAGVSQTPSNKVTEKGKYVELRCDPISGHTALYWYRQSLGQGPEFLIYFQGTGAADDSGLPNDRFFAVRPEGSVSTLKIQRTERGDSAVYLCASSLERQGFGSNEQFFGPGTRLTVL.

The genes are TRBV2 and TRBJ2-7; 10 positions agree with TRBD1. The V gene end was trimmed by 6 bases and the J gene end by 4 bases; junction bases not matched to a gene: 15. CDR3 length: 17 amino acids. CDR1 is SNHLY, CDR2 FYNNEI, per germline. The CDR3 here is CASRHSRQGAHVYEQYF. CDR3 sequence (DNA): TGTGCCAGCAGGCACTCCAGACAGGGGGCGCATGTATACGAGCAGTACTTC.

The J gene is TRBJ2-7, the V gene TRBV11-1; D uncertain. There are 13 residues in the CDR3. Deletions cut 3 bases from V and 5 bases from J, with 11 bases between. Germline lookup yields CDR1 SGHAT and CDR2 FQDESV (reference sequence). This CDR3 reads CASSFRIEDEQYF. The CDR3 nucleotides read TGTGCCAGCAGCTTTCGGATTGAGGACGAGCAGTACTTC.

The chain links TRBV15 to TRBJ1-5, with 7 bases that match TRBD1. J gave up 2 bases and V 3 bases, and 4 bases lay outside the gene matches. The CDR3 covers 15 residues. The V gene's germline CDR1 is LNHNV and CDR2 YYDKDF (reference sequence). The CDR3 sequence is CATSRTGKGNQPQHF. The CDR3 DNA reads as TGTGCCACCAGCAGGACAGGGAAAGGCAATCAGCCCCAGCATTTT.

CDR3 loop: CASSELNYGYTF. As DNA, the CDR3 is TGCGCCAGCAGCGAGCTTAACTATGGCTACACCTTC. V gene TRBV5-1 combines with J gene TRBJ1-2; D not certain. With 4 bases removed from V and 1 base from J, the gap between germline ends came to 5 bases. The length of the CDR3 is 12 residues. Germline V gives CDR1 SGHRS, CDR2 YFSETQ.

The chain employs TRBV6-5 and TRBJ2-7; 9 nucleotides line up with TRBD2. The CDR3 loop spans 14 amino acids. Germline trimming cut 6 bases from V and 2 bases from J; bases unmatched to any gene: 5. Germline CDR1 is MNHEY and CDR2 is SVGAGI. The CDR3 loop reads CASRSAGGTYEQYF. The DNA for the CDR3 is TGTGCCAGCAGGTCAGCGGGAGGCACCTACGAGCAGTACTTC.